A single sample is the source of the 17 T cell receptor beta chains below, sequenced in a study of tumor-infiltrating lymphocytes in oesophageal squamous cell carcinoma. One entry per CDR3 protein, called by TCRdb with MiXCR from the PCR reads. The sample includes fewer than 15,000 distinct CDR3 sequences, approximately 50% seen only once; the top ten take approximately 13%. Sequenced sample: normal esophageal tissue next to the tumor. The receptors stem from a male donor with esophageal squamous cell carcinoma.

The gene calls are TRBV6-4 and TRBJ2-3, with D possibly TRBD1 on 6 matching bases. The CDR3 covers 14 residues. Between the trimmed V and J ends, which lost 3 bases and 3 bases, there was a span of 10 bases. Germline V lookup: CDR1 MRHNA, CDR2 SNTAGT. In DNA form, the CDR3 reads TGTGCCAGCAGTGAGGGGGCAGAGACAGATACGCAGTATTTT. As protein: CASSEGAETDTQYF.

The chain recombines TRBV7-3 with TRBJ2-3; D uncertain. The DNA end lines up better with TRBJ2-5; the J call may be wrong. The CDR3 has 13 amino acids. Germline V gene data show CDR1 as SGHTA and CDR2 as FQGTGA. The CDR3: CASSSARSETQYF. The CDR3 DNA follows: TGTGCCAGCAGCTCGGCTAGGAGCGAGACCCAGTACTTC.

The chain carries TRBV7-2 and TRBJ1-5, with TRBD1 matching 9 bases. Germline assignment: CDR1 SGHTA and CDR2 FQGNSA. The CDR3 extends over 15 amino acids. The ends lost 4 bases at V and 6 bases at J; junction bases unmatched: 7. The CDR3 is CASSWGQGIGQPQHF. The CDR3, as DNA: TGTGCCAGCAGCTGGGGACAGGGAATAGGTCAGCCCCAGCATTTT.

This clonotype was recorded many times. Since a much larger clone is just one base distant, this may be a read error. V is TRBV6-1 and J is TRBJ2-7; 11 bases are shared with TRBD1. With V trimmed by 6 bases and J by 7 bases, 26 bases remained unmatched. This CDR3 comprises 20 residues. CDR1 is MNHNS, CDR2 SASEGT, per germline. The CDR3 DNA reads TGTGCCAGCAGAGTTGAGCTGGGACAGGGGGAGCGAAACTCCTACAATGAGCAGTACTTC. Translation gives CASRVELGQGERNSYNEQYF.

This sequence joins TRBV18 and TRBJ2-3; D is perhaps TRBD1 (6 bases). From germline, CDR1 is KGHSH and CDR2 LQKENI. The CDR3 covers 14 residues. Trimming shortened V by 7 bases and J by 0 bases, and 11 bases separated the two germline ends. The CDR3 DNA reads as TGTGCCAGCTGCTCTCAGGGGAGCACAGATACGCAGTATTTT. It encodes CASCSQGSTDTQYF.

The count of this clonotype is one. The J gene is TRBJ2-3, the V gene TRBV7-2, with unresolved D. V was shortened by 0 bases and J by 10 bases, with 8 bases between the two germline ends. The CDR3 totals 12 residues. The V gene's germline CDR1 is SGHTA and CDR2 FQGNSA. As DNA, the CDR3 is TGTGCCAGCAGCTTAGCCCCAAAAGCGCAGTATTTT. It specifies CASSLAPKAQYF.

This chain connects TRBV7-8 to TRBJ2-5; TRBD2 aligns across 7 bases. The end of the DNA aligns better with TRBJ2-1, so the J call may be wrong. Germline lookup yields CDR1 SGHVS and CDR2 FQNEAQ. The CDR3 contains 13 residues. The chain's CDR3 is CASSPGLPYEQFF. CDR3 coding DNA: TGTGCCAGCAGCCCGGGACTACCATATGAGCAGTTCTTC.

The chain links TRBV18 to TRBJ1-1; D gene ambiguous. The CDR3 runs to 13 residues. Germline lookup yields CDR1 KGHSH and CDR2 LQKENI. Trimming pared 4 bases from V and 6 bases from J, leaving 12 bases between. The CDR3 coding sequence is TGTGCCAGCTCACTTGAGACTGGGTCTGAAGCTTTCTTT. Protein product: CASSLETGSEAFF.

The chain has TRBV6-1 and TRBJ2-5; possible D gene TRBD2, 6 bases. In germline, CDR1 is MNHNS, CDR2 SASEGT. The V end lost 7 bases, the J end lost 11 bases, and 20 bases lay between the germline ends. The length of the CDR3 is 13 residues. CDR3 loop: CASNAIGRNEQYF. For the CDR3, the DNA is TGTGCCAGCAATGCGATTGGGAGGAATGAGCAGTACTTC.

The chain has TRBV12-3 or TRBV12-4 and TRBJ2-3; no clear D gene. The DNA matches TRBJ2-5 better at its end, which makes the J call doubtful. This CDR3 has 11 amino acids. CDR3 DNA sequence: TGTGCCAGCAGTTCCGGGGAGACCCAGTACTTC. The encoded protein is CASSSGETQYF.

This clonotype has at least ten counts. The gene calls are TRBV11-3 and TRBJ2-3; D is possibly TRBD1 or TRBD2 (6 bases each). Trimming removed 1 base at V and 3 bases at J, with 11 bases between. Germline CDR1 SGHNT, CDR2 YENEEA. This CDR3 has 15 amino acids. The CDR3 loop reads CASSLGGGGTDTQYF. CDR3 coding DNA: TGTGCCAGCAGCTTAGGAGGGGGAGGAACAGATACGCAGTATTTT.

The V and J genes are TRBV7-3 and TRBJ2-6, with D unclear. The closer fit of TRBJ2-5 to the DNA end suggests the J call may be wrong. The CDR3 has 13 residues. Germline CDR1 reads SGHTA; CDR2 reads FQGTGA. The CDR3 DNA reads as TGTGCCAGCAGCTTAACGGCGTGGGAGACCCAGTACTTC. It encodes CASSLTAWETQYF.

This clonotype was seen a few times. The chain uses TRBV12-3 or TRBV12-4 and TRBJ2-7; 10 bases are a match to TRBD1. Matching the DNA end better, TRBJ2-1 makes the J call doubtful. This CDR3 is 12 amino acids long. Here the CDR3 DNA reads TGTGCCAGCAGTTGGACAGGGGGTGAGCAGTTCTTC. Its protein product is CASSWTGGEQFF.

A note on this clonotype: This may arise from a read error, as a much more abundant clone is one base away. The chain uses TRBV7-7 and TRBJ2-5, with unresolved D. The CDR3 consists of 13 residues. Germline V gives CDR1 SSHAT, CDR2 FNYEAQ (reference sequence). For the CDR3, the DNA is TGTGCTAGCAGCTTAGAATCCAACAATGAGCAGTACTTC. The encoded protein is CASSLESNNEQYF.

In its sample, this clonotype was seen many times. This rearrangement joins TRBV10-3 to TRBJ2-7; 10 bases are a match to TRBD1. This CDR3 is built from 14 residues. CDR1 is ENHRY, CDR2 SYGVKD, per germline. The ends lost 7 bases at V and 5 bases at J; junction bases unmatched: 8. The CDR3 DNA is TGTGCCATCACTCCGGGACAGGGGCGACACGAGCAGTACTTC. Its protein is CAITPGQGRHEQYF.

This clonotype was recorded at least ten times. J is TRBJ2-5 and V is TRBV27; tentatively, D is TRBD1 (5 bases). Germline CDR1 and CDR2: MNHEY and SMNVEV (reference sequence). With 8 bases removed from V and 5 bases from J, the gap between germline ends came to 12 bases. The CDR3 runs 12 residues. CDR3 DNA: TGTGCCAGCCGGCAGGGTGCGGAGACCCAGTACTTC. Its translation is CASRQGAETQYF.

The chain uses TRBV20-1 and TRBJ2-4; D is ambiguous. The DNA matches TRBJ2-7 better at its end, which makes the J call doubtful. CDR3 length: 13 amino acids. CDR1 is DFQATT and CDR2 is SNEGSKA in the germline V gene (reference sequence). The CDR3: CSARVQDTYEQYF. The CDR3, as DNA: TGCAGTGCTAGAGTTCAGGATACCTACGAGCAGTACTTC.